The TCR beta chain described here comes from a study of blood T cell repertoires in COVID-19. The overall study: T cells, B-cell-depleted T cells, or PBMCs provided the cDNA or gDNA that served as material.

Original handling: Reference gene primer amplification gave estimated nucleated cell counts. TCRdb's table, derived via immunoSEQ multiplex PCR, lists solely in-frame clones and lacks some. V and J calls and clone size are as listed in that table; D and trimming were resolved from the DNA. The profile covers roughly 250,000 clones, with about nine tenths appearing a single time and about 2.3% taken by the ten largest. Participants spanned ages about 18 to 89 years and resided in 20 to 30 US areas. Assignment of participants to cohorts was predicated upon participant-reported clinical history. The sequencing sample was made of PBMCs or T cells enriched from blood (not recorded which). The sequence was obtained from a woman between 35 and 50 years old with acute COVID-19.

The CDR3 is CSVEGSIAGTYNEQFF. The CDR3 nucleotides read TGCAGCGTTGAAGGAAGTATAGCGGGAACCTACAATGAGCAGTTCTTC. The rearrangement uses TRBV29-1 and TRBJ2-1; the match to TRBD2 covers 8 bases. The J segment lost 2 bases and the V segment lost 1 base, leaving 7 bases of the junction unmatched. The CDR3 runs to 16 residues. The germline V gene has CDR1 SQVTM and CDR2 ANQGSEA.